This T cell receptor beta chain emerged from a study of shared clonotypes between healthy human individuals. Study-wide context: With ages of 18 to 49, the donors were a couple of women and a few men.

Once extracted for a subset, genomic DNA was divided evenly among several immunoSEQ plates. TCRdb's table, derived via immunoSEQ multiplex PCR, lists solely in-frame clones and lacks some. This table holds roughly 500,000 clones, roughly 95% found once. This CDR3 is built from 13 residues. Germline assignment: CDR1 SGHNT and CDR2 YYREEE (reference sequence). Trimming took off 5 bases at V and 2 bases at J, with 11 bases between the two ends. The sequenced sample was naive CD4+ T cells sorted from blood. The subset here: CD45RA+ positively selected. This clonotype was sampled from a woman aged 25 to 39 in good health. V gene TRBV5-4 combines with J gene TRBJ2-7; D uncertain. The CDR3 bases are TGTGCCAGCAGTTTAAACGGACCCTACGAGCAGTACTTC. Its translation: CASSLNGPYEQYF.